A selection of T cell receptor beta chains follows, all from one sample in a study of T cell repertoires in cytomegalovirus infection. A single record per CDR3 protein comes from TCRdb applying MiXCR to the reads. The table includes 250,000 to 300,000 distinct CDR3 sequences, roughly an eighth detected once. The source material was PBMCs. The source is a human donor in good health (CMV status not recorded). Some clones in this sample may be carry-over from other donors' samples. CDR3s include the opening cysteine and the closing phenylalanine or tryptophan. A D gene is named only where the DNA matches it firmly. Part of the rows lack a size; the others show once, few, many or a class for expanded clones.

size	V	D	J	DNA	CDR3
-	TRBV19	TRBD2	TRBJ2-3	TGTGCCAGTGGTTCCCTTCTAGCGGACAAGGGGGATACGCAGTATTTT	CASGSLLADKGDTQYF
many	TRBV12-3/TRBV12-4	-	TRBJ1-1	TGTGCCAGCGGGGGGTACGGCGCTGAAGCTTTCTTT	CASGGYGAEAFF
many	TRBV6-2/TRBV6-3	-	TRBJ1-1	TGTGCCAGCGACACCGGGAGAAACACTGAAGCTTTCTTT	CASDTGRNTEAFF
many	TRBV27	-	TRBJ2-7	TGTGCCAGCAGTTTCAATGACAAGACCTACGAGCAGTACTTC	CASSFNDKTYEQYF
many	TRBV7-4	-	TRBJ2-3	TGTGCCAGCAGCTGGAGGAGTGCAGATACGCAGTATTTT	CASSWRSADTQYF
many	TRBV5-6	-	TRBJ1-5	TGTGCCAGCAGCGAAAGTCGGACCCTTGGGGTCAATCAGCCCCAGCATTTT	CASSESRTLGVNQPQHF
many	TRBV7-2	TRBD1	TRBJ2-4	TGTGCCAGCAGCTCCGAACAGGGGAGCATTCAGTACTTC	CASSSEQGSIQYF
few	TRBV19	TRBD2	TRBJ2-1	TGTGCCAGTAGTAGCTTAGCGGGAGTGATGGATGAGCAGTTCTTC	CASSSLAGVMDEQFF
few	TRBV5-5	-	TRBJ2-1	TGTGCCAGCAGCTTGGGGGGTGACTCCTACAATGAGCAGTTCTTC	CASSLGGDSYNEQFF
many	TRBV7-2	-	TRBJ1-3	TGTGCCAGCAAACCGGGGGGCTCTGGAAACACCATATATTTT	CASKPGGSGNTIYF
many	TRBV28	TRBD1	TRBJ1-5	TGTGCCAGCAGTTTGGGACAGGGGTTTCCCCATCAGCCCCAGCATTTT	CASSLGQGFPHQPQHF
many	TRBV7-2	TRBD2	TRBJ2-7	TGTGCCCCCCGACGTAGCGGGAGATACGAGCAGTACTTC	CAPRRSGRYEQYF
few	TRBV5-1	TRBD1	TRBJ1-1	TGCGCCAGCAGGGCCGGGACAGGGACCCCCAACACTGAAGCTTTCTTT	CASRAGTGTPNTEAFF
few	TRBV29-1	-	TRBJ2-7	TGCAGCGCCGGGACGAGCAGCTCCTACGAGCAGTACTTC	CSAGTSSSYEQYF
many	TRBV7-2	-	TRBJ1-2	TGTGCCAGCAGCTTAGCGTGGGGTGAGGGTGGTTGGGGCTACACCTTC	CASSLAWGEGGWGYTF
few	TRBV2	-	TRBJ2-5	TGTGCCAGCAGTGAAGTAGAGGACAAATTGCAAGAGACCCAGTACTTC	CASSEVEDKLQETQYF
many	TRBV6-1	-	TRBJ1-3	TGTGCCAGCAGTGCGACGGCAAGCTCTGGAAACACCATATATTTT	CASSATASSGNTIYF
-	TRBV3-1	-	TRBJ1-1	TGTGCCAGCAGCCTTCGCCCAGCGTCGTGGGGACGGTTGAACACTGAAGCTTTCTTT	CASSLRPASWGRLNTEAFF
many	TRBV28	-	TRBJ2-1	TGTGCCAGCAGTTCCCCTGAGGGATATGGGAAGTGGGATGAGCAGTTCTTC	CASSSPEGYGKWDEQFF
few	TRBV28	TRBD2	TRBJ2-7	TGTGCCAGCAGTTCCTCGGGGCTAGCGGGAGGAGCAGAGCAGTACTTC	CASSSSGLAGGAEQYF
many	TRBV7-2	-	TRBJ2-5	TGTGCCAGCAGCTTAGGTCCGGGTAGGGTGGAGACCCAGTACTTC	CASSLGPGRVETQYF
many	TRBV7-2	TRBD1	TRBJ2-7	TGTGCCAGCAGCTTAGTTTCAGGGGGCGCGAGGCACTTC	CASSLVSGGARHF
-	TRBV20-1	-	TRBJ1-4	TGCAGTGCTAACAACAGGGAGAGTGGAAAACTGTTTTTT	CSANNRESGKLFF
many	TRBV28	-	TRBJ2-3	TGTGCCAGCAGTTTACCTAGCACAGATACGCAGTATTTT	CASSLPSTDTQYF
many	TRBV12-3/TRBV12-4	TRBD1	TRBJ1-6	TGTGCCAGCAGTTTAGGACAGGGGGCGCGCCGGGCCCCCCTCCACTTT	CASSLGQGARRAPLHF
once	TRBV7-9	-	TRBJ2-7	TGTGCCAGCAGCTACCGGCCATACGAGCAGTACTTC	CASSYRPYEQYF
many	TRBV6-2/TRBV6-3	TRBD1	TRBJ2-5	TGTGCCAGCAGCCACGGCGTGACAGGGCAAGAGACCCAGTACTTC	CASSHGVTGQETQYF
-	TRBV14	-	TRBJ1-6	TGTGCCAGCAGCCAAGATCGAAGGTATTCACCCCTCCACTTT	CASSQDRRYSPLHF
-	TRBV5-1	TRBD2	TRBJ2-1	TGCGCCAGCAGCGCGGGACTAGCGGGCTTTAATGAGCAGTTCTTC	CASSAGLAGFNEQFF
few	TRBV5-5	TRBD1	TRBJ2-5	TGTGCCAGCAGCTTGGACAGGGGAGTAGAGACCCAGTACTTC	CASSLDRGVETQYF
few	TRBV6-2/TRBV6-3	TRBD1	TRBJ1-2	TGTGCCAGCAGTTACGGACAGGGCTTTACCCATGGCTACACCTTC	CASSYGQGFTHGYTF
few	TRBV24-1	TRBD2	TRBJ2-7	TGTGCCACCAGTGATCTGACTAGCGGGGTCTCCTACGAGCAGTACTTC	CATSDLTSGVSYEQYF
few	TRBV2	TRBD2	TRBJ2-1	TGTGCCAGCAAGAGCGGGGGGTGGGGGAATGAGCAGTTCTTC	CASKSGGWGNEQFF
many	TRBV7-2	-	TRBJ2-3	TGTGCCAGCTCCTTGTTTGGGGGGAACACAGATACGCAGTATTTT	CASSLFGGNTDTQYF
-	TRBV10-3	TRBD2	TRBJ2-7	TGTGCCATCAAGGTGGCCGGCCTAGCGGACGAGCAGTACTTC	CAIKVAGLADEQYF
many	TRBV7-2	-	TRBJ1-3	TGTGCCAGCAGCTTTTACAGGGCGAACTCTGGAAACACCATATATTTT	CASSFYRANSGNTIYF
many	TRBV11-2	TRBD1	TRBJ2-3	TGTGCCAGCATCTACGGGACAGGGGGACTCGATACGCAGTATTTT	CASIYGTGGLDTQYF
many	TRBV7-8	-	TRBJ2-3	TGTGCCAGCAGCTTAGTAGGCAACGGGGAGAGCACAGATACGCAGTATTTT	CASSLVGNGESTDTQYF
many	TRBV7-2	-	TRBJ2-3	TGTGCCAGCAGCCTTAAGTGGGGGGCTACCCACACAGATACGCAGTATTTT	CASSLKWGATHTDTQYF
few	TRBV5-4	-	TRBJ1-2	TGTGCCAGCAGCTCACAGGTTAACTATGGCTACACCTTC	CASSSQVNYGYTF
few	TRBV5-3	-	TRBJ2-7	TGTGCCAGCAGCTCCCCTCGGACGGACACCTACGAGCAGTACTTC	CASSSPRTDTYEQYF
-	TRBV12-5	-	TRBJ2-1	TGTGCTAGTGGTCTCCCCCTGGACGCAGGGAGCTCCTACAATGAGCGGTTCTTC	CASGLPLDAGSSYNERFF
many	TRBV27	TRBD2	TRBJ2-2	TGTGCCAGCAGTTTAAGACTAGCGGGAGTTATCACCGGGGAGCTGTTTTTT	CASSLRLAGVITGELFF
few	TRBV20-1	TRBD1	TRBJ2-3	TGCAGTGCACCGAACAGGGGGCAATCAGATACGCAGTATTTT	CSAPNRGQSDTQYF
many	TRBV7-2	-	TRBJ2-5	TGTGCCAGCAGCTTAGGGAGTCTGGGACATCGGGCTCGGGGGACCCAGTACTTC	CASSLGSLGHRARGTQYF
-	TRBV20-1	-	TRBJ2-4	TGCAGTGCACCCGACCAAGGGAAGTCGAACATTCAGTACTTC	CSAPDQGKSNIQYF